Detailed here is one T cell receptor beta chain. The antigen remains undetermined. This entry is derived from a study of shared clonotypes between healthy human individuals. Findings and caveats of the study: Researchers sampled blood only, noting tissue repertoires likely differ. The small donor group covered limited genetic and exposure diversity. Memory subsets generally showed smaller estimated richness than naive subsets did.

The CDR3 length is 10 residues. Generated by immunoSEQ multiplex PCR, the TCRdb table keeps only in-frame clones and is missing some. Counted here are some 1.5 million clones, over 95% occurring once; the ten biggest clones make up approximately 1.1%. This TCR was recovered from a young man in good health. The sequenced sample consisted of naive CD4+ T cells sorted from blood. Subset in this sample: CD45RA+ positively selected. V usage is TRBV21-1 and J usage is TRBJ1-3; the D segment call TRBD1 is taken from the table without a DNA check. TRBV21-1 is a documented pseudogene. This chain's CDR3 is CANNGNTIYF. The CDR3 DNA reads as TGTGCCAACAATGGAAACACCATATATTTT.